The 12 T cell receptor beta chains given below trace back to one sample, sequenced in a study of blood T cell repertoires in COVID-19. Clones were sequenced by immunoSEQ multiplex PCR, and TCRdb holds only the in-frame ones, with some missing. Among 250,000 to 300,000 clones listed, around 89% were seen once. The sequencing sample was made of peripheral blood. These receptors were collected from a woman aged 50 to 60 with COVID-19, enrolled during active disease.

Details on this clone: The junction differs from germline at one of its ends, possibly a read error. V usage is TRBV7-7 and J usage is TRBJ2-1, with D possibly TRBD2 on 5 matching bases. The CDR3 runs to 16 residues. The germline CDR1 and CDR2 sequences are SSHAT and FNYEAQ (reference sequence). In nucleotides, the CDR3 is TGTGCTAGCAGCTTAGGAGGCGATAGCTCCTACAATGAGCAGTTCTTC. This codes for CASSLGGDSSYNEQFF.

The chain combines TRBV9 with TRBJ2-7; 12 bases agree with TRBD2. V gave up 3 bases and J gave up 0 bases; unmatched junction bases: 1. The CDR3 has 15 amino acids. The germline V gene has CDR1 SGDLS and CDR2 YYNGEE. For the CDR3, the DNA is TGTGCCAGCAGCGCGACTAGCGGGGGCTCCTACGAGCAGTACTTC. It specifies CASSATSGGSYEQYF.

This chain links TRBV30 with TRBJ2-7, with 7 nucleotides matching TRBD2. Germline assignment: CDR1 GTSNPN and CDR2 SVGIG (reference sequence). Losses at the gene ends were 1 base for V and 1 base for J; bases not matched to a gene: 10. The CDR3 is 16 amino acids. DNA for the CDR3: TGTGCCTGGAGTGGCCGGGGGGACCTGGCTTCCTACGAGCAGTACTTC. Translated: CAWSGRGDLASYEQYF. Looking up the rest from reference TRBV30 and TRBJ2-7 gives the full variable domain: SQTIHQWPATLVQPVGSPLSLECTVEGTSNPNLYWYRQAAGRGLQLLFYSVGIGQISSEVPQNLSASRPQDRQFILSSKKLLLSDSGFYLCAWSGRGDLASYEQYFGPGTRLTVT.

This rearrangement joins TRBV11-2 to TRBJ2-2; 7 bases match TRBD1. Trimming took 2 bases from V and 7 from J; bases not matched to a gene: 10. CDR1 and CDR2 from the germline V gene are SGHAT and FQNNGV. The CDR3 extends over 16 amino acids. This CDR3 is CASSLPRTGWGGELFF. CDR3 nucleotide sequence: TGTGCCAGCAGCTTACCTCGGACAGGCTGGGGCGGGGAGCTGTTTTTT.

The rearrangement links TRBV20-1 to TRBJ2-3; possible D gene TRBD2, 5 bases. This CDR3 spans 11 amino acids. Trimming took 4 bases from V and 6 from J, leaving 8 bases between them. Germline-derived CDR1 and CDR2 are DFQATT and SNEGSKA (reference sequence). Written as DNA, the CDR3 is TGCAGTGCTAACCGAGGGGATACGCAGTATTTT. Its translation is CSANRGDTQYF.

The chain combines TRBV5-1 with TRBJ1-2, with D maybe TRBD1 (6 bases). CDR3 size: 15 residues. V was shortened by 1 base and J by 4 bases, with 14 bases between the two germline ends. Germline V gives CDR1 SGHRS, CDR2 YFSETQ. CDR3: CASSLSAGAGYGYTF. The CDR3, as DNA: TGCGCCAGCAGCTTGTCCGCAGGGGCCGGCTATGGCTACACCTTC. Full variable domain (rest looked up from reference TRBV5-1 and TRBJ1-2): KAGVTQTPRYLIKTRGQQVTLSCSPISGHRSVSWYQQTPGQGLQFLFEYFSETQRNKGNFPGRFSGRQFSNSRSEMNVSTLELGDSALYLCASSLSAGAGYGYTFGSGTRLTVV.

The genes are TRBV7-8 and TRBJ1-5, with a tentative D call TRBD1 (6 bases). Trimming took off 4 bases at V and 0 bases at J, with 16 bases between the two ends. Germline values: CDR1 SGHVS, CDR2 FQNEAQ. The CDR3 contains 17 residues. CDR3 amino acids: CASSSRQALNSNQPQHF. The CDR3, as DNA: TGTGCCAGCAGCTCTCGACAGGCCCTGAATAGCAATCAGCCCCAGCATTTT.

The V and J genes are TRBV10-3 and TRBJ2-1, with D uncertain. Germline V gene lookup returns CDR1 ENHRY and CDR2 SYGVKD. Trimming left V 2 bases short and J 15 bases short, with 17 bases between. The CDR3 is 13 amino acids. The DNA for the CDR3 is TGTGCCATCAGTGAGCCCCCCGGCGCTAGTGTGTTCTTC. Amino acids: CAISEPPGASVFF.

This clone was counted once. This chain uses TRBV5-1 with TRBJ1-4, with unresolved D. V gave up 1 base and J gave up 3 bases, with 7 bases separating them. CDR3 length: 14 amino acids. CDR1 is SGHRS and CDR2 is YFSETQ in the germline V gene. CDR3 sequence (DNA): TGCGCCAGCAGCTTGACCCCGGCTAATGAAAAACTGTTTTTT. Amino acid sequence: CASSLTPANEKLFF.

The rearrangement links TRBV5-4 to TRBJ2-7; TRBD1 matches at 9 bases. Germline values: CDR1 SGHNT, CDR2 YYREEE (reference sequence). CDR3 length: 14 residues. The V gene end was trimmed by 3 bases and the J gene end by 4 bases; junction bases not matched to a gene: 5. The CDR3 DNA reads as TGTGCCAGCAGCTCCGGGACAGGGAGGTACGAGCAGTACTTC. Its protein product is CASSSGTGRYEQYF.

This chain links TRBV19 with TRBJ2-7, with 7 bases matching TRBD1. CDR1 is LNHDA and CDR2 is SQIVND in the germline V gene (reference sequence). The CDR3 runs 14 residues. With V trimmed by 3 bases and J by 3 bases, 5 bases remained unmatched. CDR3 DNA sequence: TGTGCCAGTAGTATTTACAGGGGAGACTACGAGCAGTACTTC. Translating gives CASSIYRGDYEQYF. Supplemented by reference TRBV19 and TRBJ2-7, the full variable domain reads DGGITQSPKYLFRKEGQNVTLSCEQNLNHDAMYWYRQDPGQGLRLIYYSQIVNDFQKGDIAEGYSVSREKKESFPLTVTSAQKNPTAFYLCASSIYRGDYEQYFGPGTRLTVT.

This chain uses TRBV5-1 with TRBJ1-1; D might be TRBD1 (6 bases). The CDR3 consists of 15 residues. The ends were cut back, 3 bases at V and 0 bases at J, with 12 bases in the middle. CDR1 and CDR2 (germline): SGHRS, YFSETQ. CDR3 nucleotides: TGCGCCAGCAGCTATTGGACAGCCATGAACACTGAAGCTTTCTTT. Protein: CASSYWTAMNTEAFF.